This entry is about one TCR beta chain. Its antigen remains unidentified. A much bigger clone sits one base away, suggesting this may be a read error. Quantitative 5'-RACE with molecular barcodes produced the TCR beta libraries. In TCRdb, the 5' RACE reads were re-called with MiXCR into one record per CDR3 protein. The data show approximately 140,000 distinct CDR3 sequences, approximately 44% seen once. This specimen comes from a study of CD8 T cells in ankylosing spondylitis. Whole-study results and caveats: Matched ankylosing spondylitis synovial fluid reportedly contained a significantly enriched population of disease-linked clones. What appeared characteristic of ankylosing spondylitis blood was a TCR beta motif of eight highly homologous variants.

Germline lookup yields CDR1 MRHNA and CDR2 SNTAGT. The CDR3 sequence is 13 residues long. The material sequenced was synovial fluid, either unsorted or a sorted T cell fraction (not recorded which). The chain recombines TRBV6-4 with TRBJ2-3, with a weak D call TRBD2 (6 bases). This sequence was found in a male donor with ankylosing spondylitis. The CDR3 DNA is TGTTCCAGCAGCCACGGGGGAGAGGATACGCAGTATTTT. Translation gives CSSSHGGEDTQYF.